This T cell receptor beta chain was sequenced during a study of control samples from healthy donors and cancer patients. The repertoire was sequenced with immunoSEQ multiplex PCR; TCRdb's copy has only in-frame clones and lacks some. The table records about 92,000 clones, approximately 78% of them present only once. CDR1 SEHNR and CDR2 FQNEAQ come from the germline V gene (reference sequence). The CDR3 loop spans 13 amino acids. The V and J ends lost 5 bases and 5 bases respectively, with 12 bases between them. The clonotype originates from a woman aged 55-70 years in good health. This chain joins TRBV7-9 and TRBJ1-1, with TRBD1 as a possible D gene (6 bases). Specimen: blood. The CDR3: CASSLGAGTEAFF. CDR3 in DNA: TGTGCCAGCAGCCTGGGGGCAGGGACTGAAGCTTTCTTT.